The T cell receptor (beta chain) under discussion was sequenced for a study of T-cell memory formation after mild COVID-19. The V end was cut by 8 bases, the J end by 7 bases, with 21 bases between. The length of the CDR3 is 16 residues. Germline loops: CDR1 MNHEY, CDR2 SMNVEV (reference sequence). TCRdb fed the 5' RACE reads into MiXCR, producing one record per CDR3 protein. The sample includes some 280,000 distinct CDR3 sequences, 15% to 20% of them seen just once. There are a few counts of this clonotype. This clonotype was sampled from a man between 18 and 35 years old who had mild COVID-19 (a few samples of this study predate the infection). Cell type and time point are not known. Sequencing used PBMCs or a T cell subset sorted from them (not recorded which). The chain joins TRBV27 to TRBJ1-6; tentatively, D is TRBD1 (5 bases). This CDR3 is CASASSPGKINSPLHF. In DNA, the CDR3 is TGTGCCAGCGCCTCAAGCCCAGGGAAAATAAATTCACCCCTCCACTTT.